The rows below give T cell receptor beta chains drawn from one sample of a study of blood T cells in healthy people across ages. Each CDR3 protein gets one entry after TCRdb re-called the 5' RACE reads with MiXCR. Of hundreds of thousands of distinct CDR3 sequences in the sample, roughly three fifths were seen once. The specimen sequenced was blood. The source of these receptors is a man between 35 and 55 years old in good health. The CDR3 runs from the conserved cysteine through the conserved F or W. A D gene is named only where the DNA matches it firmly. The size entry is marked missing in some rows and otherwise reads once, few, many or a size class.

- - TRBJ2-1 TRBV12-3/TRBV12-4 TGTGCCAGCAGTTTCAGCGTAGGTGAGCAGTTCTTC CASSFSVGEQFF
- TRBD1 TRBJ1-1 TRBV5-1 TGCGCCAGCAACAGGGACAGCACCGACACTGAAGCTTTCTTT CASNRDSTDTEAFF
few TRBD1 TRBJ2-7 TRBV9 TGTGCCAGCAGCCTGTACCGGGACAGCCCCCACGAGCAGTACTTC CASSLYRDSPHEQYF
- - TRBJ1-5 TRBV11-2 TGTGCCAGCAGCTTAGAGGGGGTCGCTCAGCCCCAGCATTTT CASSLEGVAQPQHF
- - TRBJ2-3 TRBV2 TGTGCCAGCACGGGTTCCCAGGTTACGCAGTATTTT CASTGSQVTQYF
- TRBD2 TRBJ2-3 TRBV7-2 TGTGCCAGCAGCCTGGGACTAGCGGGAGCTTCAGATACGCAGTATTTT CASSLGLAGASDTQYF
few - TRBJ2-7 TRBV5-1 TGTGCCAGCAGCTTGCAGGACGAGCAGTACTTC CASSLQDEQYF
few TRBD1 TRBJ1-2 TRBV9 TGTGCCAGCAGCGAGCCACAGGGGGCCGGGGGCTACACCTTC CASSEPQGAGGYTF
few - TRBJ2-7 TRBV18 TGTGCCAGCTCACCATCACAGGTGTCCTACGAGCAGTACTTC CASSPSQVSYEQYF
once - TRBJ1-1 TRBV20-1 TGCAGTGCTAGACGGAAGAGGGCTTGGACTGAAGCTTTCTTT CSARRKRAWTEAFF
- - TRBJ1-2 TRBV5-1 TGCGCCAGCAGCCCAGGGCCACGAGAAGGCTACACCTTC CASSPGPREGYTF
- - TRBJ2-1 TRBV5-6 TGTGCCAGCAGCCTCGCAGGGGGGGGTTCGGGGAATGAGCAGTTCTTC CASSLAGGGSGNEQFF
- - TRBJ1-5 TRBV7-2 TGTGCCAGCAGCATCTCTATCGGGACTAGCAATCAGCCCCAGCATTTT CASSISIGTSNQPQHF
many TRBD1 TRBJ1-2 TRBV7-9 TGTGCCAGCAGCACTACAACATCTGACAGGGTAAATGGCTACACCTTC CASSTTTSDRVNGYTF
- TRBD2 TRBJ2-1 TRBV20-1 TGCAGTGCTAGAAGGGGCGGGGGTGGCGATGAGCAGTTCTTC CSARRGGGGDEQFF
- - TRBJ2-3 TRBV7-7 TGTGCCAGCAGCTCCCCTAGCCCCTCTCAAGCTGATACACAAGGTACAGATACGCAGTATTTT CASSSPSPSQADTQGTDTQYF
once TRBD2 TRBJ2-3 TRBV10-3 TGTGCCATCAGTGAGTCTGAGCGGGGGTCGACCTTAGATACGCAGTATTTT CAISESERGSTLDTQYF
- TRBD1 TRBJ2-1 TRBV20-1 TGCAGTGCTGGGGACAGGATTTACAATGAGCAGTTCTTC CSAGDRIYNEQFF
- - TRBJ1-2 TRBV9 TGTGTCAGCAGCCAAACAGCCGCGGGCTACACCTTC CVSSQTAAGYTF
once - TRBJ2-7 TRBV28 TGTGCCAGCAGTCCGGACCGGTTGGCGGTGTACGAGCAGTACTTC CASSPDRLAVYEQYF
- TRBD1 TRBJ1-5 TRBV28 TGTGCCAGCAGTCGACAGGGGGACCAGCCCCAGCATTTT CASSRQGDQPQHF
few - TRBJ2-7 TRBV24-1 TGTGCCACCAGTGACCGGGCGCTTTATGGTGAGCAGTACTTC CATSDRALYGEQYF
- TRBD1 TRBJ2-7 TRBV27 TGTGCCAGCCGAACACAACAGGGGACGCGTGAGCAGTACTTC CASRTQQGTREQYF
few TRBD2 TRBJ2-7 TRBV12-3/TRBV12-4 TGTGCCAGCAGACTGGGACTAGCGGGAGGTTACGAGCAGTACTTC CASRLGLAGGYEQYF
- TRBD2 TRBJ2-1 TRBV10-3 TGTGCCATCAGTGACGCCAAGACTAGCGGGACCAATGAGCAGTTCTTC CAISDAKTSGTNEQFF
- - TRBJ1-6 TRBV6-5 TGTGCCAGCAGCCCCGTCCGACGCAGGGACTCACCCCTCCACTTT CASSPVRRRDSPLHF
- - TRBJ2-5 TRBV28 TGTGCCAGCAGTTTATATGAGGACCAGTACTTC CASSLYEDQYF
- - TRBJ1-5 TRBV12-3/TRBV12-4 TGTGCCAGCCTAGGGCAGATCGCCGGAACAGGCAATCAGCCCCAGCATTTT CASLGQIAGTGNQPQHF
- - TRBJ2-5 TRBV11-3 TGTGCCAGCAGCTTTCTTGGACAAGGGGCGGCCAATGAGCAGTACTTC CASSFLGQGAANEQYF
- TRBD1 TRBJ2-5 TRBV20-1 TGCAGTGCACCACCTGGGGACAGCCAAGAGACCCAGTACTTC CSAPPGDSQETQYF
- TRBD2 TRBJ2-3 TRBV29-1 TGCAGCGTTGTGAGCGGGGGGGCAACAGATACGCAGTATTTT CSVVSGGATDTQYF
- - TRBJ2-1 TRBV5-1 TGCGCCAGCAGCTTGTCCGGGGACATCACCTACAATGAGCAGTTCTTC CASSLSGDITYNEQFF
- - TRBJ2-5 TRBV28 TGTGCCAGCAGTTTATCCCAGGGAGCCCTCTACCATGAGCAGTACTTC CASSLSQGALYHEQYF
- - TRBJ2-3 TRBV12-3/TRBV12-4 TGTGCCAGCAGTCCCGCTGGGGGGGGGCGTACAGATACGCAGTATTTT CASSPAGGGRTDTQYF
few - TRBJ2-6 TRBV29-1 TGCAGCGTTGGGGAGGGGGGGTTCCCCTCTGGGGCCAACGTCCTGACTTTC CSVGEGGFPSGANVLTF
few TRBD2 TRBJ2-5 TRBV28 TGTGCCAGCAGATGGGGGGGCCAAGAGACCCAGTACTTC CASRWGGQETQYF